This is a list of T cell receptor beta chains from one sample in a study of blood T cell repertoires in COVID-19. Measured with immunoSEQ multiplex PCR; TCRdb has only the in-frame clones, and not every one. The sample contains roughly 220,000 clones, roughly four fifths of which appear only once. The sample was PBMCs or T cells enriched from blood (not recorded which). Receptors originate from a woman aged 40 to 50 with acute COVID-19. CDR3s include the opening cysteine and the closing phenylalanine or tryptophan. The order of the fields is J gene, D gene, clone size, V gene, CDR3 protein, CDR3 DNA. A D gene is named only where the DNA matches it firmly. The size entry is marked missing in some rows and otherwise reads once, few, many or a size class.

J: TRBJ2-3
D: TRBD2
size: once
V: TRBV29-1
CDR3: CSVATSGETDTQYF
DNA: TGCAGCGTAGCGACTAGCGGGGAAACAGATACGCAGTATTTT

J: TRBJ1-5
D: TRBD1
size: once
V: TRBV6-1
CDR3: CASSENRQGTRPQHF
DNA: TGTGCCAGCAGTGAAAATAGACAGGGGACTCGACCCCAGCATTTT

J: TRBJ1-1
D: -
size: -
V: TRBV28
CDR3: CASSFSTGLLNTEAFF
DNA: TGTGCCAGCAGTTTCTCTACAGGGCTCTTGAACACTGAAGCTTTCTTT

J: TRBJ1-2
D: TRBD1
size: -
V: TRBV19
CDR3: CASSRDRAKGYTF
DNA: TGTGCCAGTAGTCGGGACAGGGCCAAAGGCTACACCTTC

J: TRBJ2-5
D: TRBD1
size: -
V: TRBV5-6
CDR3: CASSLAGQAETQYF
DNA: TGTGCCAGCAGCTTGGCGGGACAGGCTGAGACCCAGTACTTC

J: TRBJ1-4
D: TRBD1
size: few
V: TRBV11-2
CDR3: CASSLGQGYEKLFF
DNA: TGTGCCAGCAGCCTGGGACAGGGGTATGAAAAACTGTTTTTT

J: TRBJ1-4
D: TRBD1
size: few
V: TRBV6-5
CDR3: CASTESGTGNEKLFF
DNA: TGTGCCAGCACCGAATCCGGGACAGGGAATGAAAAACTGTTTTTT

J: TRBJ2-7
D: -
size: -
V: TRBV29-1
CDR3: CSVVSIPSQISPPEQYF
DNA: TGCAGCGTTGTATCGATTCCATCCCAGATCTCTCCACCCGAGCAGTACTTC

J: TRBJ2-3
D: -
size: -
V: TRBV16
CDR3: CASSSTGDTQYF
DNA: TGTGCCAGCAGCTCTACAGGGGATACGCAGTATTTT

J: TRBJ2-1
D: -
size: -
V: TRBV21-1
CDR3: CASSSIGFQGGDEQFF
DNA: TGTGCCAGCAGCTCTATAGGTTTCCAGGGCGGCGATGAGCAGTTCTTC

J: TRBJ1-4
D: -
size: -
V: TRBV10-1
CDR3: CASSESTAAEKLFF
DNA: TGCGCCAGCAGTGAGTCGACAGCCGCCGAAAAACTGTTTTTT

J: TRBJ1-6
D: -
size: -
V: TRBV10-3
CDR3: CAISALGGGRARSYNSPLHF
DNA: TGTGCCATCAGCGCCCTCGGGGGGGGTAGGGCTCGCTCCTATAATTCACCCCTCCACTTT

J: TRBJ1-2
D: TRBD1
size: -
V: TRBV19
CDR3: CASSAQGGGRYGYTF
DNA: TGTGCCAGTAGTGCGCAGGGGGGCGGACGGTATGGCTACACCTTC

J: TRBJ2-7
D: -
size: -
V: TRBV10-2
CDR3: CASRGGKAYEQYF
DNA: TGCGCCAGCAGGGGGGGAAAAGCCTACGAGCAGTACTTC

J: TRBJ1-6
D: -
size: once
V: TRBV5-1
CDR3: CASSRNRPNYNSPLHF
DNA: TGCGCCAGCAGCAGAAACAGGCCAAACTATAATTCACCCCTCCACTTT

J: TRBJ1-5
D: -
size: -
V: TRBV7-9
CDR3: CASSLARGPLNQPQHF
DNA: TGTGCCAGCAGCTTAGCACGAGGGCCCCTCAATCAGCCCCAGCATTTT

J: TRBJ2-7
D: TRBD1
size: -
V: TRBV4-1
CDR3: CASSQGQDLREQYF
DNA: TGCGCCAGCAGCCAGGGACAGGACCTTCGAGAGCAGTACTTC

J: TRBJ2-3
D: -
size: -
V: TRBV9
CDR3: CASSVDVRYRSTDTQYF
DNA: TGTGCCAGCAGCGTAGATGTCAGATACAGAAGCACAGATACGCAGTATTTT

J: TRBJ1-5
D: -
size: -
V: TRBV19
CDR3: CASSTPGAHQPQHF
DNA: TGTGCCAGTAGTACCCCAGGGGCCCATCAGCCCCAGCATTTT

J: TRBJ1-2
D: TRBD1
size: -
V: TRBV13
CDR3: CASRSRQGNYGYTF
DNA: TGTGCCAGCAGGTCCCGACAGGGGAACTATGGCTACACCTTC

J: TRBJ2-7
D: -
size: -
V: TRBV5-6
CDR3: CASSLGIAASYEQYF
DNA: TGTGCCAGCAGCTTGGGGATAGCGGCCTCCTACGAGCAGTACTTC

J: TRBJ2-3
D: TRBD2
size: -
V: TRBV4-2
CDR3: CASSFSGLAGTDTQYF
DNA: TGTGCCAGCAGCTTTTCGGGACTAGCGGGCACAGATACGCAGTATTTT

J: TRBJ2-7
D: TRBD1
size: -
V: TRBV7-9
CDR3: CASNRRGQGAYEQYF
DNA: TGTGCCAGCAATAGGAGGGGACAGGGGGCTTACGAGCAGTACTTC

J: TRBJ2-3
D: -
size: -
V: TRBV6-1
CDR3: CASSEAANTDTQYF
DNA: TGTGCCAGCAGTGAGGCTGCCAACACAGATACGCAGTATTTT

J: TRBJ2-3
D: TRBD2
size: -
V: TRBV5-1
CDR3: CASSLGLAASTDTQYF
DNA: TGCGCCAGCAGCCTAGGACTAGCAGCTAGCACAGATACGCAGTATTTT

J: TRBJ1-2
D: -
size: -
V: TRBV18
CDR3: CASSPNDRIYGYTF
DNA: TGTGCCAGCTCACCAAACGACAGGATCTATGGCTACACCTTC

J: TRBJ2-4
D: TRBD1
size: -
V: TRBV7-3
CDR3: CASSLMAPGQGTKNIQYF
DNA: TGTGCCAGCAGCTTAATGGCTCCGGGACAGGGAACCAAAAACATTCAGTACTTC

J: TRBJ2-3
D: TRBD2
size: -
V: TRBV24-1
CDR3: CATSERSGGFTDTQYF
DNA: TGTGCCACCAGTGAAAGGAGCGGGGGATTTACAGATACGCAGTATTTT

J: TRBJ1-3
D: TRBD1
size: -
V: TRBV11-2
CDR3: CASSQIQGSGNTIYF
DNA: TGTGCCAGCAGCCAAATACAGGGGTCCGGAAACACCATATATTTT

J: TRBJ1-1
D: -
size: -
V: TRBV4-1
CDR3: CASSQVSTVEAFF
DNA: TGCGCCAGCAGCCAAGTCTCGACTGTCGAAGCTTTCTTT

J: TRBJ1-5
D: -
size: -
V: TRBV19
CDR3: CASSMREAKPANQPQHF
DNA: TGTGCCAGTAGTATGAGGGAGGCAAAGCCGGCAAATCAGCCCCAGCATTTT

J: TRBJ1-2
D: TRBD1
size: -
V: TRBV18
CDR3: CASSPQYGIDRGHGYTF
DNA: TGTGCCAGCTCGCCTCAGTATGGCATAGACAGGGGGCATGGCTACACCTTC

J: TRBJ2-3
D: TRBD2
size: -
V: TRBV2
CDR3: CASSVRLAATDTQYF
DNA: TGTGCCAGCAGTGTGCGACTAGCGGCCACAGATACGCAGTATTTT

J: TRBJ1-2
D: -
size: few
V: TRBV24-1
CDR3: CATSDSYGYTF
DNA: TGTGCCACCAGTGATTCATATGGCTACACCTTC

J: TRBJ2-7
D: -
size: -
V: TRBV4-3
CDR3: CASSQEPIAAYEQYF
DNA: TGCGCCAGCAGCCAAGAACCTATAGCGGCCTACGAGCAGTACTTC

J: TRBJ1-2
D: TRBD1
size: -
V: TRBV5-5
CDR3: CASSPGQVGNYGYTF
DNA: TGTGCCAGCAGCCCAGGACAGGTTGGGAATTATGGCTACACCTTC

J: TRBJ2-3
D: -
size: -
V: TRBV6-7
CDR3: CASSYSFVGGGLADTQYF
DNA: TGTGCCAGCAGTTACTCGTTTGTCGGAGGGGGCTTGGCAGATACGCAGTATTTT

J: TRBJ2-3
D: -
size: -
V: TRBV6-5
CDR3: CASSYSRTSPPDTQYF
DNA: TGTGCCAGCAGTTACTCCCGGACAAGCCCTCCGGATACGCAGTATTTT

J: TRBJ2-5
D: -
size: -
V: TRBV5-5
CDR3: CASSSGQETQYF
DNA: TGTGCCAGCAGCTCCGGCCAAGAGACCCAGTACTTC

J: TRBJ1-5
D: TRBD1
size: -
V: TRBV4-3
CDR3: CASSLGTGGLLSSNQPQHF
DNA: TGCGCCAGCAGCCTGGGGACAGGGGGGTTGTTAAGTAGCAATCAGCCCCAGCATTTT

J: TRBJ1-2
D: -
size: -
V: TRBV10-2
CDR3: CASSAGLHLGYTF
DNA: TGCGCCAGCAGTGCCGGACTTCATCTAGGCTACACCTTC

J: TRBJ2-3
D: TRBD2
size: -
V: TRBV24-1
CDR3: CATSDLAGLAGGTDTQYF
DNA: TGTGCCACCAGTGATTTGGCGGGACTAGCGGGGGGGACAGATACGCAGTATTTT

J: TRBJ2-5
D: -
size: -
V: TRBV14
CDR3: CASSPREPRSQETQYF
DNA: TGTGCCAGCAGCCCCCGGGAACCCCGCTCTCAAGAGACCCAGTACTTC

J: TRBJ1-6
D: -
size: -
V: TRBV28
CDR3: CASGLDSPLHF
DNA: TGTGCCAGCGGCTTGGATTCACCCCTCCACTTT

J: TRBJ2-1
D: TRBD2
size: -
V: TRBV18
CDR3: CASSRTSVTYNEQFF
DNA: TGTGCCAGCTCACGGACTAGCGTTACCTACAATGAGCAGTTCTTC

J: TRBJ2-4
D: -
size: -
V: TRBV19
CDR3: CASSIDLTALAKNIQYF
DNA: TGTGCCAGTAGTATAGATCTTACAGCTTTAGCCAAAAACATTCAGTACTTC

J: TRBJ1-3
D: -
size: once
V: TRBV7-6
CDR3: CASSHQDQRPGSGNTIYF
DNA: TGTGCCAGCAGCCACCAGGATCAAAGACCCGGCTCTGGAAACACCATATATTTT